This TCR beta chain derives from a study of response to subunit inactivated influenza vaccine. The ends were cut back, 1 base at V and 0 bases at J, with 18 bases in the middle. The CDR3 runs to 18 residues. Germline V gene sequence: CDR1 SGHAT, CDR2 FQDESV (reference sequence). Via MiXCR, TCRdb re-called the RT-PCR reads, giving one row per CDR3 protein. This table has 650,000 to 800,000 distinct CDR3 sequences, approximately 14% appearing once. Study observations and caveats: Few new T cells, the authors suggested, are recruited by each seasonal influenza vaccination.

Points on this clonotype: The antigen is unknown.

Sequences were derived from PBMCs from blood, sampled less than 15 days before vaccination. The sequence was obtained from a man in his forties or fifties who received an inactivated influenza vaccine. The rearrangement joins TRBV11-1 to TRBJ1-2; D is possibly TRBD1 (6 bases). CDR3 DNA: TGTGCCAGCAGCTTAGGGGGGAGCCATGGGGGCGCTAACTATGGCTACACCTTC. Translated: CASSLGGSHGGANYGYTF.